The source of this TCR beta chain is a study of cytomegalovirus exposure and HLA in healthy donors. A multiplex PCR was run with 60 Vbeta primers and 13 Jbeta primers. Sequenced by immunoSEQ multiplex PCR; TCRdb stores in-frame clones only, minus some. There are under 150,000 clones in the sample; more than 75% occur only once, and approximately 3% lies in the top ten. Donors were nominally healthy when sampled, though unrecorded immune exposures were likely. The CDR3 loop spans 16 amino acids. The germline V gene encodes CDR1 SGHTS and CDR2 YDEGEE. V shed 1 base, J shed 4 bases, and the junction held 8 bases outside the gene matches. About this clone itself: As yet, its antigen is unknown.

Findings and caveats of the study: In a later analysis, approximately 15,000 TCR beta sequences were associated with HLA alleles at 0.05 false discovery rate. Donors were assumed by presence/absence analyses to have roughly uniform sequencing depth.

The chain has TRBV5-8 and TRBJ1-2, with TRBD1 identical over 9 bases. This TCR came from a female donor in good health and CMV-seronegative. Material for sequencing was PBMCs. The CDR3 region is CASSLFTGQGGYGYTF. The CDR3 nucleotides are TGTGCCAGCAGCTTGTTCACGGGACAGGGTGGCTATGGCTACACCTTC.